Listed here are 21 T cell receptor beta chains from one sample, sequenced in a study of blood T cell repertoires in COVID-19. Sequenced by immunoSEQ multiplex PCR; TCRdb stores in-frame clones only, minus some. The sample includes some 80,000 clones, around nine tenths of them seen just once. The sample was peripheral blood. Receptors were obtained from a man in his forties or fifties with active or convalescent COVID-19.

This clone was counted once. CDR3 sequence: CASSHGTDTQYF. CDR3 coding DNA: TGCGCCAGCTCCCACGGGACAGATACGCAGTATTTT. The J gene is TRBJ2-3, the V gene TRBV10-1, with no clear D. The CDR3 runs to 12 residues. V was pared by 8 bases and J by 3 bases, with 9 bases between. Germline CDR1 is WNHNN and CDR2 is SYGVQD (reference sequence).

The chain is built from TRBV5-8 and TRBJ2-5, with 7 bases aligning to TRBD1. Trimming removed 0 bases from V and 5 bases from J; junction bases left unmatched: 1. The CDR3 is 13 residues long. Germline-derived CDR1 and CDR2 are SGHTS and YDEGEE. The CDR3 sequence: CASSLGGQETQYF. The DNA for the CDR3 is TGTGCCAGCAGCTTGGGGGGACAGGAGACCCAGTACTTC. Using reference TRBV5-8 and TRBJ2-5 for the parts outside the CDR3, the full variable domain is EAGVTQSPTHLIKTRGQQATLRCSPISGHTSVYWYQQALGLGLQFLLWYDEGEERNRGNFPPRFSGRQFPNYSSELNVNALELEDSALYLCASSLGGQETQYFGPGTRLLVL.

CDR3 sequence: CASSHGGGAFF. DNA for the CDR3: TGTGCCAGCAGTCACGGGGGAGGAGCTTTCTTT. The V gene is TRBV27, the J gene TRBJ1-1, with a tentative D call TRBD1 (5 bases). The CDR3 is 11 amino acids. Germline V CDR1 and CDR2: MNHEY, SMNVEV (reference sequence). V gave up 5 bases and J gave up 10 bases, with 11 bases separating them.

Comments on this clone: Being one base from a much bigger clone, this may be a read error. This chain joins TRBV7-9 and TRBJ1-5; D possibly corresponds to TRBD1 (5 bases). CDR1 SEHNR and CDR2 FQNEAQ come from the germline V gene (reference sequence). Between the trimmed V and J ends, which lost 3 bases and 6 bases, there was a span of 21 bases. This CDR3 has 17 residues. The CDR3: CASSFGGFAGVGQPQHF. CDR3 in DNA: TGTGCCAGCAGCTTCGGGGGTTTTGCGGGGGTTGGTCAGCCCCAGCATTTT. Full variable domain (missing parts from reference TRBV7-9 and TRBJ1-5): DTGVSQNPRHKITKRGQNVTFRCDPISEHNRLYWYRQTLGQGPEFLTYFQNEAQLEKSRLLSDRFSAERPKGSFSTLEIQRTEQGDSAMYLCASSFGGFAGVGQPQHFGDGTRLSIL.

This clone was found a few times. The rearrangement joins TRBV3-1 (or the pseudogene TRBV3-2) to TRBJ1-1, with 8 bases lining up with TRBD1. This CDR3 spans 15 amino acids. The germline gives CDR1 LGHDT, CDR2 YNNKEL (reference sequence). V gave up 5 bases and J gave up 5 bases; unmatched junction bases: 10. Here the CDR3 DNA reads TGTGCCAGCAGCTTATCGACAGGGGTTTTAACTGAAGCTTTCTTT. It specifies CASSLSTGVLTEAFF.

The rearrangement uses TRBV5-4 and TRBJ2-5; TRBD1 aligns across 10 bases. There are 16 residues in the CDR3. After removal of 4 bases from V and 4 bases from J, the junction contained 10 bases not matched to a gene. Germline V gene data show CDR1 as SGHNT and CDR2 as YYREEE (reference sequence). The CDR3 region has the DNA TGTGCCAGCAGCCCGGGGACAGGGGATTTAGGAGAGACCCAGTACTTC. Protein: CASSPGTGDLGETQYF.

The chain links TRBV5-1 to TRBJ1-6; D perhaps matches TRBD1 (5 bases). The CDR3 consists of 16 residues. Per germline, CDR1 SGHRS and CDR2 YFSETQ. Trimming removed 0 bases at V and 8 bases at J, with 15 bases between. The CDR3, as DNA: TGCGCCAGCAGCTTGGTAGTCAGGGCTCCGGATTCACCCCTCCACTTT. Protein sequence: CASSLVVRAPDSPLHF.

This chain joins TRBV5-6 and TRBJ2-7; TRBD2 aligns across 9 bases. From germline, CDR1 is SGHDT and CDR2 YYEEEE. Losses at the gene ends were 0 bases for V and 4 bases for J; bases not matched to a gene: 5. The CDR3 extends over 15 amino acids. CDR3 in DNA: TGTGCCAGCAGCTTGGGTCTAGCGGGGACGTACGAGCAGTACGTC. Translated, it gives CASSLGLAGTYEQYV.

This chain joins TRBV11-3 and TRBJ2-7, with 8 bases fitting TRBD1. With 4 bases clipped from V and 6 bases from J, the junction kept 5 bases outside the gene matches. This CDR3 has 13 amino acids. CDR1 is SGHNT, CDR2 YENEEA, per germline. CDR3 loop: CASSSVTGAEQYF. CDR3 sequence (DNA): TGTGCCAGCAGCTCAGTGACAGGGGCCGAGCAGTACTTC.

V is TRBV5-1 and J is TRBJ2-5; 10 bases agree with TRBD1. Unmatched junction bases numbered 7, after V lost 4 bases and J lost 1 base. CDR3 length: 16 residues. Per germline, CDR1 SGHRS and CDR2 YFSETQ. CDR3 residues: CASSTGTGVPQETQYF. The CDR3 DNA reads as TGCGCCAGCAGCACCGGGACAGGGGTTCCCCAAGAGACCCAGTACTTC.

This chain joins TRBV6-6 and TRBJ2-2, with TRBD2 identical over 8 bases. Per the germline V gene, CDR1 is MNHNY and CDR2 is SVGAGI (reference sequence). The CDR3 loop spans 16 amino acids. Losses at the gene ends were 3 bases for V and 0 bases for J; bases not matched to a gene: 3. This CDR3 is CASSYSGVANTGELFF. The DNA of the CDR3 is TGTGCCAGCAGTTATAGCGGGGTTGCGAACACCGGGGAGCTGTTTTTT.

This chain uses TRBV30 with TRBJ1-2; 7 bases match TRBD1. Germline V CDR1 and CDR2: GTSNPN, SVGIG (reference sequence). CDR3 length: 14 residues. The V and J ends lost 0 bases and 4 bases, in that order; junction bases with no gene match: 5. The DNA of the CDR3 is TGTGCCTGGAGTGTACAGGGGAGAGGCTATGGCTACACCTTC. Translated, it gives CAWSVQGRGYGYTF.

The J gene is TRBJ2-7, the V gene TRBV11-2, with TRBD1 matching over 8 bases. The CDR3 loop spans 14 amino acids. J was trimmed by 7 bases and V by 8 bases; bases with no gene match: 13. The germline V gene has CDR1 SGHAT and CDR2 FQNNGV. The DNA for the CDR3 is TGTGCCAGCTGTCTTCCGGGACAGGCCTGTGAGCAGTACTTC. This gives the protein CASCLPGQACEQYF.

The rearrangement joins TRBV6-2 or TRBV6-3 to TRBJ2-2, with TRBD2 matching 14 bases. The length of the CDR3 is 16 residues. V lost 5 bases and J lost 7; bases outside the gene matches: 6. CDR1 is MNHEY, CDR2 SVGEGT, per germline. The CDR3 DNA sequence: TGTGCCAGCAGTAAACGGACTAGCGGGGGGAACGGGGAGCTGTTTTTT. Translation gives CASSKRTSGGNGELFF.

The chain links TRBV5-1 to TRBJ2-7, with TRBD1 identical over 7 bases. The germline gives CDR1 SGHRS, CDR2 YFSETQ. The V segment lost 4 bases and the J segment 4 bases; nucleotides outside the gene matches: 5. This CDR3 region has 13 residues. The CDR3 coding sequence is TGCGCCAGCAGCCCAGACAGGGAGTACGAGCAGTACTTC. Translated, it gives CASSPDREYEQYF.

This clone was recorded once. The chain uses TRBV7-8 and TRBJ2-5, with 9 bases that match TRBD1. The CDR3 runs 14 residues. Per the germline V gene, CDR1 is SGHVS and CDR2 is FQNEAQ. J gave up 4 bases and V 6 bases, and 6 bases lay outside the gene matches. CDR3 nucleotides: TGTGCCAGCAGGCTGGGACAGGGACGAGAGACCCAGTACTTC. Its protein product is CASRLGQGRETQYF.

This rearrangement joins TRBV7-9 to TRBJ2-3; D is undetermined. Looked up from germline, CDR1 is SEHNR and CDR2 is FQNEAQ (reference sequence). Trimming cost V 1 base and J 11 bases, with 10 bases left between them. The CDR3 consists of 12 residues. The CDR3 sequence is CASSLVLQEQYF. CDR3 DNA sequence: TGTGCCAGCAGCTTAGTTCTGCAGGAGCAGTATTTT. Variable domain in full (rest from reference TRBV7-9 and TRBJ2-3): DTGVSQNPRHKITKRGQNVTFRCDPISEHNRLYWYRQTLGQGPEFLTYFQNEAQLEKSRLLSDRFSAERPKGSFSTLEIQRTEQGDSAMYLCASSLVLQEQYFGPGTRLTVL.

The rearrangement links TRBV27 to TRBJ2-5; 8 nucleotides agree with TRBD2. There are 16 residues in the CDR3. Per germline, CDR1 MNHEY and CDR2 SMNVEV (reference sequence). The V segment lost 4 bases and the J segment 6 bases; nucleotides outside the gene matches: 13. DNA of the CDR3: TGTGCCAGCAGTTCCAACTTAGCGGGGCTCCTCAAGACCCAGTACTTC. Translation: CASSSNLAGLLKTQYF.

The rearrangement joins TRBV28 to TRBJ2-6; D perhaps matches TRBD1 (6 bases). V lost 5 bases and J lost 3, with 11 bases in between. Germline CDR1 is MDHEN and CDR2 is SYDVKM. The CDR3 length is 15 residues. CDR3 sequence reads: CASSEQGGGANVLTF. The CDR3 coding sequence is TGTGCCAGCAGTGAACAGGGTGGTGGGGCCAACGTCCTGACTTTC. The whole variable domain, filled in from reference TRBV28 and TRBJ2-6, reads DVKVTQSSRYLVKRTGEKVFLECVQDMDHENMFWYRQDPGLGLRLIYFSYDVKMKEKGDIPEGYSVSREKKERFSLILESASTNQTSMYLCASSEQGGGANVLTFGAGSRLTVL.

The chain is built from TRBV27 and TRBJ2-7, with TRBD1 matching over 9 bases. This CDR3 region has 17 residues. After removal of 2 bases from V and 0 bases from J, the junction contained 8 bases not matched to a gene. CDR1 is MNHEY, CDR2 SMNVEV, per germline (reference sequence). The CDR3 loop is CASSLGLGTGSSYEQYF. For the CDR3, the DNA is TGTGCCAGCAGTTTAGGACTAGGGACAGGGAGCTCCTACGAGCAGTACTTC.

This clone has more than one count but fewer than ten. CDR3 coding DNA: TGTGCCAGCAGCCAAGGGGGACACTCCTACGAGCAGTACTTC. This encodes CASSQGGHSYEQYF. This sequence joins TRBV3-1 (or the pseudogene TRBV3-2) and TRBJ2-7, with a weak D call TRBD1 (6 bases). Germline values: CDR1 LGHDT, CDR2 YNNKEL (reference sequence). The CDR3 covers 14 residues. V was pared by 1 base and J by 0 bases, with 7 bases between.